This T cell receptor beta chain was identified in a study of T cells in Graves' hyperthyroidism and ophthalmopathy. Study context: Sampling of peripheral blood happened at initial diagnosis, prior to any treatment.

Study-level points and caveats: Classification by a 13 V-J model distinguished ophthalmopathy from stable hyperthyroidism.

The germline V and J ends were trimmed by 7 bases and 0 bases, with 10 bases remaining between them. Germline assignment: CDR1 MNHGY and CDR2 SVAAGI. This CDR3 is 14 amino acids long. As regards this clonotype: Its antigen is currently unknown.

The source material, RNA transcripts, was used to amplify TCR beta CDR3 regions. HTBI primers were employed in a first-round RT-PCR of the TCR CDR3. One entry per CDR3 protein results from TCRdb running MiXCR on the multiplex PCR reads. The sample includes 300,000 to 400,000 distinct CDR3 sequences, around a sixth of them seen just once. This sequence originates from a man younger than 35 with Graves' ophthalmopathy. Sequences were obtained from blood. This chain connects TRBV6-9 to TRBJ1-3; D ambiguous. The DNA for the CDR3 is TGTGCCAGCAATGGTCAGAACTCTGGAAACACCATATATTTT. This codes for CASNGQNSGNTIYF.